One and the same sample provided the 24 T cell receptor beta chains below, sequenced in a study of T cell responses to AZD1222 COVID-19 vaccine. Method: immunoSEQ multiplex PCR; TCRdb's copy keeps in-frame clones and lacks some. The top ten clones hold about 1.8% of a sample with some 200,000 clones, roughly nine tenths of them seen once. Sequenced material: peripheral blood, taken 28 days after the second AZD1222 dose. The receptors were gathered from an adult who received the AZD1222 COVID-19 vaccine.

The CDR3 region has the DNA TGTGCCAGCAGCTTGACAGGGAAAGGCGAGCAGTACTTC. This sequence encodes CASSLTGKGEQYF. V usage is TRBV7-3 and J usage is TRBJ2-7; 7 bases line up with TRBD1. The CDR3 is 13 residues long. Germline CDR1 is SGHTA and CDR2 is FQGTGA. Germline trimming cut 3 bases from V and 6 bases from J; bases unmatched to any gene: 5.

V usage is TRBV6-5 and J usage is TRBJ2-1; D might be TRBD2 (5 bases). The V and J ends lost 2 bases and 1 base respectively, with 9 bases between them. Germline V gives CDR1 MNHEY, CDR2 SVGAGI. This CDR3 has 15 amino acids. CDR3 amino acids: CASSYSGLSYNEQFF. The CDR3 nucleotides are TGTGCCAGCAGTTACAGTGGACTGTCCTACAATGAGCAGTTCTTC.

This chain uses TRBV12-3 or TRBV12-4 with TRBJ1-2; D gene unclear. The CDR3 contains 13 residues. Trimming took off 3 bases at V and 4 bases at J, with 9 bases between the two ends. CDR3 sequence reads: CASSFQVGYGYTF. In DNA form, the CDR3 reads TGTGCCAGCAGTTTCCAGGTTGGCTATGGCTACACCTTC.

The rearrangement links TRBV30 to TRBJ1-5; D not certain. The ends were cut back, 1 base at V and 0 bases at J, with 7 bases in the middle. Germline CDR1 GTSNPN, CDR2 SVGIG (reference sequence). The CDR3 covers 14 residues. The CDR3 protein is CAWSAGNSNQPQHF. The CDR3 DNA sequence: TGTGCCTGGAGTGCCGGGAATAGCAATCAGCCCCAGCATTTT.

V and J are TRBV3-1 (or the pseudogene TRBV3-2) and TRBJ2-1; weak D call: TRBD2 (5 bases). Trimming left V 1 base short and J 4 bases short, with 11 bases between. The CDR3 loop spans 15 amino acids. The germline gives CDR1 LGHDT, CDR2 YNNKEL (reference sequence). The CDR3 is CASSQGSGPYNEQFF. The CDR3 region has the DNA TGTGCCAGCAGCCAAGGGAGCGGTCCTTACAATGAGCAGTTCTTC.

The chain joins TRBV2 to TRBJ2-7; 12 bases match TRBD2. CDR1 is SNHLY and CDR2 is FYNNEI in the germline V gene. The CDR3 is made up of 15 amino acids. Trimming at V came to 2 bases and at J to 4 bases, leaving 3 bases not matched to a gene. CDR3 in amino acids: CASSEPLAGGYEQYF. DNA of the CDR3: TGTGCCAGCAGTGAACCCCTAGCGGGAGGGTACGAGCAGTACTTC.

V gene TRBV7-9 combines with J gene TRBJ1-2, with a tentative D call TRBD1 (5 bases). Germline V gene lookup returns CDR1 SEHNR and CDR2 FQNEAQ (reference sequence). V lost 2 bases and J lost 4, with 26 bases in between. The CDR3 sequence is 19 residues long. The CDR3 spells CASSLFPPQGTGPGYGYTF. In DNA, the CDR3 is TGTGCCAGCAGCTTATTTCCACCTCAGGGCACAGGTCCCGGCTATGGCTACACCTTC.

The chain employs TRBV5-6 and TRBJ1-1; no definite D call. Trimming took 3 bases from V and 0 from J, leaving 15 bases between them. The CDR3 has 16 amino acids. The germline gives CDR1 SGHDT, CDR2 YYEEEE. DNA of the CDR3: TGTGCCAGCAGCTCCTCGGTGGGGTACTTGAACACTGAAGCTTTCTTT. Its protein product is CASSSSVGYLNTEAFF.

This sequence joins TRBV27 and TRBJ1-2; D is perhaps TRBD1 (6 bases). The CDR3 covers 12 residues. Germline V gives CDR1 MNHEY, CDR2 SMNVEV (reference sequence). V lost 7 bases and J lost 8, with 14 bases in between. Here the CDR3 reads CASKQGESGYTF. The CDR3 nucleotides are TGTGCCAGCAAACAGGGCGAGTCCGGCTACACCTTC.

The CDR3, as DNA: TGCGCCAGCAGACCCCGGCTGGCTAATGAAAAACTGTTTTTT. Amino acid sequence: CASRPRLANEKLFF. The chain couples TRBV4-3 to TRBJ1-4; no firm D call. V shed 6 bases and J shed 3 bases, with 11 bases lying between them. Germline lookup yields CDR1 LGHNA and CDR2 YSLEER. This CDR3 contains 14 residues.

J is TRBJ2-7 and V is TRBV3-1 (or the pseudogene TRBV3-2); D is undetermined. V lost 0 bases and J 0 bases, leaving 15 bases between the germline ends. The germline V gene encodes CDR1 LGHDT and CDR2 YNNKEL (reference sequence). The CDR3 runs to 17 residues. In DNA form, the CDR3 reads TGTGCCAGCAGCCAAGAGAGGAGAACCCGGAACTCCTACGAGCAGTACTTC. Translated, it gives CASSQERRTRNSYEQYF.

CDR3 amino acids: CASNFRDTADGYTF. The DNA of the CDR3 is TGTGCCAGCAACTTCCGGGACACGGCCGATGGCTACACCTTC. The chain is built from TRBV7-8 and TRBJ1-2, with D possibly being TRBD1 (6 bases). The CDR3 consists of 14 residues. V lost 7 bases and J lost 6, with 18 bases in between. Per the germline V gene, CDR1 is SGHVS and CDR2 is FQNEAQ.

This clone appeared once. The V gene is TRBV12-3 or TRBV12-4, the J gene TRBJ2-1, with unresolved D. The CDR3 length is 11 residues. V lost 0 bases to trimming and J lost 8 bases, with 2 bases between them. DNA of the CDR3: TGTGCCAGCAGTTTAGCAGATGAGCAGTTCTTC. This gives the protein CASSLADEQFF.

This clone was found once. The same CDR3 is also encoded by other DNA sequences in this sample. The chain employs TRBV5-1 and TRBJ1-3; D unclear. The germline V and J ends were trimmed by 0 bases and 0 bases, with 4 bases remaining between them. Per germline, CDR1 SGHRS and CDR2 YFSETQ. This CDR3 is built from 14 residues. The CDR3 DNA is TGCGCCAGCAGCTTGGCGGGCTCTGGAAACACCATATATTTT. It is translated as CASSLAGSGNTIYF.

The chain's CDR3 is CASSPQTSGGSNEQFF. As DNA, the CDR3 is TGTGCCAGCTCACCCCAAACTAGCGGGGGATCCAATGAGCAGTTCTTC. The rearrangement links TRBV18 to TRBJ2-1; TRBD2 aligns across 11 bases. Trimming removed 3 bases from V and 6 bases from J; junction bases left unmatched: 7. CDR1 and CDR2 (germline): KGHSH, LQKENI. This CDR3 is 16 amino acids long.

This chain connects TRBV6-6 to TRBJ1-1; D not certain. The CDR3 has 13 residues. V dropped 0 bases and J dropped 5 bases, with 7 bases sitting between them. CDR1 and CDR2 from the germline V gene are MNHNY and SVGAGI (reference sequence). The CDR3 loop reads CASSYSSQTEAFF. CDR3 DNA: TGTGCCAGCAGTTACTCGTCACAGACTGAAGCTTTCTTT.

The gene calls are TRBV10-3 and TRBJ2-1; TRBD1 agrees at 7 bases. The junction had 9 bases not matched to a gene; V was cut back by 0 bases and J by 10 bases. CDR1 and CDR2 (germline): ENHRY, SYGVKD. This CDR3 comprises 15 residues. CDR3 amino acids: CAISESTQPRGEQFF. The CDR3 DNA reads TGTGCCATCAGTGAGTCAACCCAGCCCAGGGGGGAGCAGTTCTTC.

The chain employs TRBV7-3 and TRBJ1-2; the match to TRBD1 covers 7 bases. The CDR3 runs 15 residues. Germline lookup yields CDR1 SGHTA and CDR2 FQGTGA. The J segment lost 4 bases and the V segment lost 5 bases, leaving 10 bases of the junction unmatched. The CDR3 loop is CASSPTGRGVYGYTF. The CDR3 nucleotides are TGTGCCAGCAGCCCGACAGGGCGGGGGGTCTATGGCTACACCTTC.

This chain connects TRBV6-5 to TRBJ1-6, with TRBD1 matching 7 bases. Per germline, CDR1 MNHEY and CDR2 SVGAGI. The CDR3 extends over 14 amino acids. The junction had 5 bases not matched to a gene; V was cut back by 2 bases and J by 10 bases. The CDR3 bases are TGTGCCAGCAGTTACGAGGGGGCTGAATCACCCCTCCACTTT. Its protein is CASSYEGAESPLHF.

This clone was seen a single time. The chain is built from TRBV7-8 and TRBJ2-2, with no clear D. The germline V gene encodes CDR1 SGHVS and CDR2 FQNEAQ. This CDR3 spans 13 amino acids. V was shortened by 5 bases and J by 2 bases, with 6 bases between the two germline ends. The CDR3 DNA reads as TGTGCCAGCAGCCCGTTTAACACCGGGGAGCTGTTTTTT. Its translation: CASSPFNTGELFF.

This clone was counted only a few times. The V call is TRBV13, the J call TRBJ1-5; TRBD1 might be the D (6 bases). Germline V CDR1 and CDR2: PRHDT, FYEKMQ (reference sequence). This CDR3 has 15 amino acids. Trimming pared 5 bases from V and 5 bases from J, leaving 16 bases between. CDR3 loop: CASSIQGLRDQPQHF. CDR3 in DNA: TGTGCCAGCAGCATTCAGGGGTTGAGGGATCAGCCCCAGCATTTT.

Here the CDR3 reads CASSLDRRGETQYF. DNA for the CDR3: TGTGCCAGCAGCTTAGATCGGCGGGGAGAGACCCAGTACTTC. V usage is TRBV11-3 and J usage is TRBJ2-5; D perhaps matches TRBD2 (6 bases). The V gene's germline CDR1 is SGHNT and CDR2 YENEEA. V was clipped by 0 bases and J by 4 bases, with 9 bases between them. There are 14 residues in the CDR3.

The chain has TRBV2 and TRBJ1-3; 7 nucleotides line up with TRBD1. The CDR3 loop spans 14 amino acids. V shed 6 bases, J shed 0 bases, and the junction held 2 bases outside the gene matches. From germline, CDR1 is SNHLY and CDR2 FYNNEI. The CDR3 spells CASRGTVSGNTIYF. As DNA, the CDR3 is TGTGCCAGCAGGGGGACAGTCTCTGGAAACACCATATATTTT.

V gene TRBV2 combines with J gene TRBJ1-1; no firm D call. Deletions cut 4 bases from V and 1 base from J, with 4 bases between. The CDR3 loop spans 12 amino acids. In germline, CDR1 is SNHLY, CDR2 FYNNEI. CDR3 DNA sequence: TGTGCCAGCAGTGGTCGGAACACTGAAGCTTTCTTT. Translation: CASSGRNTEAFF.